The sequence of this TCR beta chain was determined in a study of T cell responses to AZD1222 COVID-19 vaccine. Study-level points and caveats: Baseline testing showed seropositivity in only a handful of AZD1222 recipients.

Measured with immunoSEQ multiplex PCR; TCRdb has only the in-frame clones, and not every one. The sample yields 100,000 or so clones, approximately 90% seen once. Worth noting for this clone: The antigen remains unidentified.

The germline V gene encodes CDR1 KGHSH and CDR2 LQKENI. This CDR3 contains 15 residues. The V end was cut by 0 bases, the J end by 0 bases, with 8 bases between. This chain connects TRBV18 to TRBJ1-2; no clear D gene. Sequencing used peripheral blood, obtained on day 0 of AZD1222 vaccination. This clonotype was obtained from an adult in good health. DNA of the CDR3: TGTGCCAGCTCACCACCGGTATTATCTAACTATGGCTACACCTTC. Translation gives CASSPPVLSNYGYTF. Full variable domain (rest looked up from reference TRBV18 and TRBJ1-2): NAGVMQNPRHLVRRRGQEARLRCSPMKGHSHVYWYRQLPEEGLKFMVYLQKENIIDESGMPKERFSAEFPKEGPSILRIQQVVRGDSAAYFCASSPPVLSNYGYTFGSGTRLTVV.